A single sample is the source of the 14 T cell receptor beta chains below, sequenced in a study of T cells expressing NK-cell markers. One entry per CDR3 protein, without DNA, is what TCRdb gives after re-calling the 5' RACE reads. The repertoire shows 300,000 to 500,000 distinct CDR3 sequences; the top ten hold about 11%. Sequenced sample: blood T cells: a sorted CD56 or NKG2C T cell subset, CD4+ or CD8+ T cells, or bulk PBMC T cells (not recorded which). The receptors here all came from a woman in her 50s in good health.

The chain links TRBV20-1 to TRBJ1-2. The germline gives CDR1 DFQATT, CDR2 SNEGSKA (reference sequence). There are 12 residues in the CDR3. CDR3 residues: CSAAPNGYGYTF.

The rearrangement uses TRBV7-2 and TRBJ2-7. CDR3 length: 15 amino acids. The V gene's germline CDR1 is SGHTA and CDR2 FQGNSA. CDR3 protein: CASSLALADPYEQYF.

This sequence joins TRBV19 and TRBJ2-1; absent DNA, TCRdb's TRBD2 call cannot be checked. Germline assignment: CDR1 LNHDA and CDR2 SQIVND (reference sequence). This CDR3 is built from 16 residues. CDR3 sequence: CASSVDGSVSYNEQFF.

The chain recombines TRBV12-3 or TRBV12-4 with TRBJ2-2; TCRdb names TRBD2, which stays unverified in the absence of DNA. The CDR3 spans 21 residues. The CDR3 loop is CASSRFRVSSDSLNTTGELFF.

The chain links TRBV5-1 to TRBJ2-2. The CDR3 covers 15 residues. Germline V gives CDR1 SGHRS, CDR2 YFSETQ. CDR3: CASSVGTSDTGELFF.

The chain combines TRBV29-1 with TRBJ1-2; without DNA, the TCRdb call of TRBD1 cannot be checked. The CDR3 is 14 amino acids. Germline V gene data show CDR1 as SQVTM and CDR2 as ANQGSEA. CDR3 amino acids: CSVIPGQGESGYTF.

This chain uses TRBV7-3 with TRBJ2-4. The CDR3 length is 13 residues. CDR1 is SGHTA and CDR2 is FQGTGA in the germline V gene. CDR3 protein: CASSLASQNIQYF.

V is TRBV11-1 and J is TRBJ2-3; the TRBD1 assignment by TCRdb is unverifiable without DNA. CDR1 SGHAT and CDR2 FQDESV come from the germline V gene (reference sequence). The CDR3 extends over 15 amino acids. CDR3: CASSPRPGSTDTQYF.

CDR3 sequence reads: CASSQTSGRSQGEQFF. This chain links TRBV4-1 with TRBJ2-1; TCRdb's D call of TRBD2 is untestable without DNA. This CDR3 is built from 16 residues. Germline assignment: CDR1 MGHRA and CDR2 YSYEKL.

The gene calls are TRBV6-1 and TRBJ2-7; the TCRdb D gene call, TRBD2, has no DNA to confirm it. This CDR3 contains 19 residues. CDR1 is MNHNS, CDR2 SASEGT, per germline. The CDR3 sequence is CASSAQATSGRPQSYEQYF.

The chain joins TRBV4-1 to TRBJ2-3; TCRdb's assignment of TRBD1 cannot be checked, as there is no DNA. Germline CDR1 MGHRA, CDR2 YSYEKL. The CDR3 has 16 amino acids. CDR3 protein: CASSQVPTGVTDTQYF.

This chain connects TRBV7-2 to TRBJ1-5; the D call from TCRdb, TRBD1, cannot be confirmed without DNA. Germline V gene data show CDR1 as SGHTA and CDR2 as FQGNSA. CDR3 length equals 14 residues. CDR3 sequence: CASSDRSGEQPQHF.

V usage is TRBV5-1 and J usage is TRBJ2-3; lacking DNA, the TRBD2 call made by TCRdb goes unchecked. This CDR3 is built from 16 residues. CDR1 is SGHRS and CDR2 is YFSETQ in the germline V gene. This CDR3 reads CASSLSGRRATDTQYF.

V and J are TRBV2 and TRBJ2-7; TCRdb designates TRBD2, a call that cannot be tested without DNA. CDR3 length equals 13 residues. The germline V gene has CDR1 SNHLY and CDR2 FYNNEI. CDR3 sequence reads: CASGTSGMYEQYF.